The present T cell receptor beta chain was sequenced within a study of CD4 T cells in relation to SARS-CoV-2 and coronaviruses. Method: immunoSEQ multiplex PCR; TCRdb's copy keeps in-frame clones and lacks some. The sample lists tens of thousands of clones, roughly 84% occurring once. Regarding this clone: The antigen is not known.

90,000 to 100,000 naive or memory CD4+ cells were cultured with CEF peptides for approximately eleven days. The V gene lost 0 bases and the J gene lost 0 bases, with 14 bases spanning the gap. The CDR3 spans 17 residues. Per the germline V gene, CDR1 is MNHEY and CDR2 is SVGEGT. This TCR came from an adult with COVID-19. The rearrangement uses TRBV6-2 or TRBV6-3 and TRBJ1-1, with D perhaps matching TRBD1 (5 bases). The sample taken for sequencing was naive CD4+ T cells from PBMCs, cultured in vitro. Subset reported: naive CD4+ T cells isolated by negative enrichment. This CDR3 reads CASSYSGQVLMNTEAFF. The CDR3 region has the DNA TGTGCCAGCAGTTACTCGGGGCAGGTACTCATGAACACTGAAGCTTTCTTT.